Following are 20 T cell receptor beta chains from one sample sequenced in a study of blood T cell repertoires in COVID-19. Sequencing was performed with immunoSEQ multiplex PCR; in TCRdb, only in-frame clones are kept and a portion is missing. Of about 150,000 clones detected, roughly 84% appear once; the ten largest clones hold almost 10%. The material sequenced was peripheral blood. The receptor source for this set is a woman aged 45-65 years with acute or convalescent COVID-19.

V and J are TRBV3-1 (or the pseudogene TRBV3-2) and TRBJ2-1; 13 bases map to TRBD2. The CDR3 is made up of 16 amino acids. Trimming removed 1 base from V and 6 bases from J; junction bases left unmatched: 3. Germline assignment: CDR1 LGHDT and CDR2 YNNKEL (reference sequence). This CDR3 reads CASSQVWTSGSNEQFF. CDR3 coding DNA: TGTGCCAGCAGCCAAGTTTGGACTAGCGGGAGCAATGAGCAGTTCTTC.

The J gene is TRBJ2-3, the V gene TRBV20-1, with 14 bases lining up with TRBD2. V lost 3 bases and J lost 5; bases outside the gene matches: 13. Germline V gene data show CDR1 as DFQATT and CDR2 as SNEGSKA (reference sequence). The CDR3 has 18 residues. The CDR3 sequence: CSASRPGTSGGGRDTQYF. In nucleotides, the CDR3 is TGCAGTGCTAGTCGGCCCGGGACTAGCGGGGGAGGTCGAGATACGCAGTATTTT.

The rearrangement uses TRBV7-2 and TRBJ2-1; 11 nucleotides align to TRBD2. This CDR3 contains 13 residues. The ends lost 8 bases at V and 10 bases at J; junction bases unmatched: 7. Looked up from germline, CDR1 is SGHTA and CDR2 is FQGNSA. The CDR3 DNA is TGTGCCAGCCTGTCTAGCGGGGGGCGAGAGCAGTTCTTC. Its translation is CASLSSGGREQFF.

V usage is TRBV11-2 and J usage is TRBJ1-2; D unresolved. V was pared by 4 bases and J by 6 bases, with 9 bases between. Germline CDR1 reads SGHAT; CDR2 reads FQNNGV. The CDR3 spans 12 residues. The DNA for the CDR3 is TGTGCCAGCAGCTCCGAGGGCAATGGCTACACCTTC. Protein sequence: CASSSEGNGYTF. The full variable domain, with the rest looked up from reference TRBV11-2 and TRBJ1-2, is EAGVAQSPRYKIIEKRQSVAFWCNPISGHATLYWYQQILGQGPKLLIQFQNNGVVDDSQLPKDRFSAERLKGVDSTLKIQPAKLEDSAVYLCASSSEGNGYTFGSGTRLTVV.

This clone was found once. The V call is TRBV28, the J call TRBJ2-7; D is perhaps TRBD2 (6 bases). CDR1 and CDR2 (germline): MDHEN, SYDVKM. Trimming took 5 bases from V and 1 from J, leaving 18 bases between them. This CDR3 contains 16 residues. The CDR3 sequence is CASSAPTSLGSYEQYF. In DNA form, the CDR3 reads TGTGCCAGCAGTGCGCCGACTAGTCTAGGGTCCTACGAGCAGTACTTC.

The V gene is TRBV25-1, the J gene TRBJ2-1; D possibly corresponds to TRBD2 (5 bases). The CDR3 runs to 16 residues. Per the germline V gene, CDR1 is MGHDK and CDR2 is SYGVNS. V lost 3 bases to trimming and J lost 3 bases, with 15 bases between them. The CDR3 DNA follows: TGTGCCAGCAGTGATGCCCGGGGAGTCGTCTACAATGAGCAGTTCTTC. It specifies CASSDARGVVYNEQFF.

The CDR3 protein is CASSSTGLAGVSITDTQYF. As DNA, the CDR3 is TGTGCCAGCAGCTCAACTGGACTAGCGGGGGTCTCCATCACAGATACGCAGTATTTT. This chain uses TRBV5-6 with TRBJ2-3, with 13 bases aligning to TRBD2. CDR3 length equals 19 residues. J lost 2 bases, V lost 3 bases, and 12 bases had no gene match. Germline lookup yields CDR1 SGHDT and CDR2 YYEEEE. Full variable domain (remainder filled in from reference TRBV5-6 and TRBJ2-3): DAGVTQSPTHLIKTRGQQVTLRCSPKSGHDTVSWYQQALGQGPQFIFQYYEEEERQRGNFPDRFSGHQFPNYSSELNVNALLLGDSALYLCASSSTGLAGVSITDTQYFGPGTRLTVL.

This chain links TRBV7-8 with TRBJ1-5; the D is unclear. The CDR3 runs 15 residues. Germline lookup yields CDR1 SGHVS and CDR2 FQNEAQ. Trimming took 1 base from V and 1 from J, leaving 8 bases between them. The CDR3 nucleotides read TGTGCCAGCAGCTTAGGAGAAAGAAGCAATCAGCCCCAGCATTTT. It specifies CASSLGERSNQPQHF.

A remark on this clone: One junction end does not reproduce the germline sequence, and a read error may be involved. The chain combines TRBV6-2 or TRBV6-3 with TRBJ1-1, with a tentative D call TRBD1 (5 bases). Germline values: CDR1 MNHEY, CDR2 SVGEGT. The CDR3 covers 14 residues. The CDR3 protein is CARSPGGSYTEAFF. The CDR3 region has the DNA TGTGCCCGCAGCCCGGGGGGTTCGTACACTGAAGCTTTCTTT.

This clone was counted only a few times. V usage is TRBV4-3 and J usage is TRBJ1-4; 9 bases align to TRBD1. V dropped 1 base and J dropped 7; count of bases not matched to a gene: 10. This CDR3 is 17 amino acids long. Germline V gene data show CDR1 as LGHNA and CDR2 as YSLEER. The CDR3 DNA reads TGCGCCAGCAGCCAAGCCGCCGCCGGGACAGGGACTGAAAAACTGTTTTTT. Translated: CASSQAAAGTGTEKLFF.

This clone was picked up a small number of times. This chain uses TRBV9 with TRBJ1-6, with D tentatively TRBD1 (6 bases). V lost 4 bases and J 4 bases, leaving 9 bases between the germline ends. Germline CDR1 and CDR2: SGDLS and YYNGEE. This CDR3 contains 14 residues. CDR3 amino acids: CASSKDRYNSPLHF. The CDR3 DNA sequence: TGTGCCAGCAGCAAGGACAGATATAATTCACCCCTCCACTTT.

The chain is built from TRBV7-9 and TRBJ2-7, with D perhaps TRBD2 (6 bases). This CDR3 is built from 12 residues. The V gene lost 11 bases and the J gene lost 2 bases, with 13 bases spanning the gap. CDR1 SEHNR and CDR2 FQNEAQ come from the germline V gene (reference sequence). As DNA, the CDR3 is TGTGCCGAGGGGACTGATGCCTACGAGCAGTACTTC. It specifies CAEGTDAYEQYF.

Only a few counts were recorded for this clone. The J gene is TRBJ1-1, the V gene TRBV18; TRBD1 might be the D (5 bases). Germline CDR1 is KGHSH and CDR2 is LQKENI. The CDR3 has 15 residues. Trimming removed 5 bases at V and 3 bases at J, with 16 bases between. The CDR3 DNA sequence: TGTGCCAGCTCAGACTTTAGGGCGGGGGACACTGAAGCTTTCTTT. Protein product: CASSDFRAGDTEAFF.

This chain connects TRBV6-6 to TRBJ2-5; TRBD1 matches 8 bases. J was trimmed by 5 bases and V by 6 bases; bases with no gene match: 14. This CDR3 comprises 16 residues. Looked up from germline, CDR1 is MNHNY and CDR2 is SVGAGI (reference sequence). CDR3 amino acids: CASRRQQGGIRETQYF. Here the CDR3 DNA reads TGTGCCAGCAGGCGACAACAGGGGGGCATTCGGGAGACCCAGTACTTC.

The chain is built from TRBV29-1 and TRBJ2-2; TRBD2 agrees at 9 bases. The germline CDR1 and CDR2 sequences are SQVTM and ANQGSEA. The CDR3 totals 14 residues. Trimming cost V 4 bases and J 5 bases; bases outside gene matches: 5. CDR3 bases: TGCAGCGTTGGGAGCGGGGGGTGGACCGGGGAGCTGTTTTTT. Amino acid sequence: CSVGSGGWTGELFF.

The genes are TRBV4-1 and TRBJ2-1; TRBD2 matches 15 bases. In germline, CDR1 is MGHRA, CDR2 YSYEKL. The CDR3 has 17 amino acids. The trim removed 3 bases at V and 10 bases at J, leaving 10 bases unmatched. As DNA, the CDR3 is TGCGCCAGCAGCCATTATGGACTAGCGGGGGGGTCAAGGGAGCAGTTCTTC. It specifies CASSHYGLAGGSREQFF.

This clone was seen a few times. The rearrangement links TRBV25-1 to TRBJ1-2; TRBD1 agrees at 10 bases. The germline V gene has CDR1 MGHDK and CDR2 SYGVNS. V lost 6 bases to trimming and J lost 7 bases; unmatched junction nucleotides: 5. This CDR3 spans 13 amino acids. The CDR3 region is CASSIGTGVGYTF. CDR3 DNA: TGTGCCAGCAGCATCGGGACAGGGGTTGGCTACACCTTC.

V usage is TRBV3-1 (or the pseudogene TRBV3-2) and J usage is TRBJ2-1, with D possibly matching TRBD2 (6 bases). Germline CDR1 is LGHDT and CDR2 is YNNKEL (reference sequence). The V gene lost 4 bases and the J gene lost 5 bases, with 9 bases spanning the gap. The length of the CDR3 is 13 residues. As DNA, the CDR3 is TGTGCCAGCAGCCTACGGACTAACAATGAGCAGTTCTTC. This codes for CASSLRTNNEQFF.

The genes are TRBV6-6 and TRBJ2-5, with TRBD2 identical over 7 bases. The germline V gene encodes CDR1 MNHNY and CDR2 SVGAGI (reference sequence). The V segment lost 2 bases and the J segment 4 bases; nucleotides outside the gene matches: 4. This CDR3 comprises 14 residues. DNA for the CDR3: TGTGCCAGCAGTTACGGTACGGGAGGAGAGACCCAGTACTTC. Its translation: CASSYGTGGETQYF.

The chain employs TRBV9 and TRBJ1-3; TRBD1 matches 7 bases. The CDR3 totals 17 residues. Germline V gene sequence: CDR1 SGDLS, CDR2 YYNGEE. V lost 3 bases to trimming and J lost 0 bases; unmatched junction nucleotides: 9. The CDR3 coding sequence is TGTGCCAGCAGCGCCGGACAGGTGCCCCTCTCTGGAAACACCATATATTTT. It translates to CASSAGQVPLSGNTIYF.